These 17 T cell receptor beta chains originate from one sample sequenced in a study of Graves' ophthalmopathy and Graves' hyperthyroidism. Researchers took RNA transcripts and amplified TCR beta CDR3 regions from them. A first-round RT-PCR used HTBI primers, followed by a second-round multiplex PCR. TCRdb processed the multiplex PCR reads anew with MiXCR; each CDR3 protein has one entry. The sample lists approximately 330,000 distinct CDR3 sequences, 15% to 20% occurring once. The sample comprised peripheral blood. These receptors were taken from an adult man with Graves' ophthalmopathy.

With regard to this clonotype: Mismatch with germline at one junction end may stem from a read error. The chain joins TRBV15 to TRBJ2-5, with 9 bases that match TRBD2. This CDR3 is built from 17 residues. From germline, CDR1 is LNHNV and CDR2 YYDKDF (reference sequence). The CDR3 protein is CAASRDLQGSGGETQYF. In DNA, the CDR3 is TGTGCCGCCAGCAGAGATCTACAGGGTAGCGGGGGAGAGACCCAGTACTTC.

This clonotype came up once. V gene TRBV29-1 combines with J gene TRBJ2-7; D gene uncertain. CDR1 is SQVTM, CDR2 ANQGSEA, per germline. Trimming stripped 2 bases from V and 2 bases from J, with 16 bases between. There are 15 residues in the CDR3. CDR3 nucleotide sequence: TGCAGCGTTGAAATAACCGGTCAAGTCCCCTACGAGCAGTACTTC. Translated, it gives CSVEITGQVPYEQYF.

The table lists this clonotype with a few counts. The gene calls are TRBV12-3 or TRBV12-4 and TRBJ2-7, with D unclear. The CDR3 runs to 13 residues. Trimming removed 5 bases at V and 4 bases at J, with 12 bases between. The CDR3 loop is CASSPPHSYEQYF. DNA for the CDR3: TGTGCCAGCAGTCCCCCTCATAGTTACGAGCAGTACTTC.

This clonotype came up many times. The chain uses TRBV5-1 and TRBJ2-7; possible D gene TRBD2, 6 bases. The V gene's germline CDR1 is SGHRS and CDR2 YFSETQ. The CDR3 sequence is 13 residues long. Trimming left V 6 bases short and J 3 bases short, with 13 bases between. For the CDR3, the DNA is TGCGCCAGCAAGGTCGGAGGGAGCTACGAGCAGTACTTC. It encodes CASKVGGSYEQYF.

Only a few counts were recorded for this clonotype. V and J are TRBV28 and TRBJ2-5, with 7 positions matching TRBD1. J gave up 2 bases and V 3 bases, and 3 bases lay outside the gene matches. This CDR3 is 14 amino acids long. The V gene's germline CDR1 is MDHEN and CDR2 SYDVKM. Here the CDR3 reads CASSFGQAQETQYF. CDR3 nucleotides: TGTGCCAGCAGTTTTGGACAGGCACAAGAGACCCAGTACTTC.

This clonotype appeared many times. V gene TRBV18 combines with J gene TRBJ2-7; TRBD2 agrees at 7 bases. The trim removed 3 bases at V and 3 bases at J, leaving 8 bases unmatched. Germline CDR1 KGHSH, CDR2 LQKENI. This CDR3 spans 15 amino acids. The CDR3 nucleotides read TGTGCCAGCTCACCTTACACCGGGGAGGGCTACGAGCAGTACTTC. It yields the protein CASSPYTGEGYEQYF. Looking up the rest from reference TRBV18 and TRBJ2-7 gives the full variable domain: NAGVMQNPRHLVRRRGQEARLRCSPMKGHSHVYWYRQLPEEGLKFMVYLQKENIIDESGMPKERFSAEFPKEGPSILRIQQVVRGDSAAYFCASSPYTGEGYEQYFGPGTRLTVT.

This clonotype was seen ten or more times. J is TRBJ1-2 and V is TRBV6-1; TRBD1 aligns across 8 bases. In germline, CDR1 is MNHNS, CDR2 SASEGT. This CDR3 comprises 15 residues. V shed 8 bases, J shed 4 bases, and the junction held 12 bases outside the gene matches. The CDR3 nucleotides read TGTGCCAGCGACCGGGACAGGTCGGGCCTCTATGGCTACACCTTC. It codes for CASDRDRSGLYGYTF.

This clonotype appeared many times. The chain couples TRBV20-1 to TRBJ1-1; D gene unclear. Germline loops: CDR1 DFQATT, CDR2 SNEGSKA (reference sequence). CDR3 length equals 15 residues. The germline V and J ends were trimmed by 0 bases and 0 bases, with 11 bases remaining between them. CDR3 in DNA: TGCAGTGCTAGAGATCCTGCGGATGTGAACACTGAAGCTTTCTTT. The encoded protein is CSARDPADVNTEAFF.

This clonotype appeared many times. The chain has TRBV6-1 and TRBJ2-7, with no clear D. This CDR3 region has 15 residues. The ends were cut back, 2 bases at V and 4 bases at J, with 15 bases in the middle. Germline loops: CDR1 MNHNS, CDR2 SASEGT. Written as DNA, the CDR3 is TGTGCCAGCAGTGAACAATTCCGAAAGGTATACGAGCAGTACTTC. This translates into CASSEQFRKVYEQYF.

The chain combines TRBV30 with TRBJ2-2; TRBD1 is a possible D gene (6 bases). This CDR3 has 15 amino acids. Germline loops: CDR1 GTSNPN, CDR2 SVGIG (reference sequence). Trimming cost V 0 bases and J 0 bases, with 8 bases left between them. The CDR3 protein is CAWSVPGANTGELFF. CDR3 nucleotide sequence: TGTGCCTGGAGTGTCCCAGGGGCGAACACCGGGGAGCTGTTTTTT.

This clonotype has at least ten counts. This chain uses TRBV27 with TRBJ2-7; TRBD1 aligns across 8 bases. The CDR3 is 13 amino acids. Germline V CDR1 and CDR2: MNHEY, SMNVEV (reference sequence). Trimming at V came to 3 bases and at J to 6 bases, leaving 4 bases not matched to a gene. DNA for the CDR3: TGTGCCAGCAGTTTCACAGGGGGAGGCGAGCAGTACTTC. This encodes CASSFTGGGEQYF.

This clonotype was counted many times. CDR3 sequence (DNA): TGTGCCAGCAGTTTACGGCAGGGGGGTCAGCCCCAGCATTTT. It encodes CASSLRQGGQPQHF. This chain joins TRBV12-3 or TRBV12-4 and TRBJ1-5, with 7 bases matching TRBD1. V shed 2 bases, J shed 6 bases, and the junction held 4 bases outside the gene matches. The CDR3 loop spans 14 amino acids.

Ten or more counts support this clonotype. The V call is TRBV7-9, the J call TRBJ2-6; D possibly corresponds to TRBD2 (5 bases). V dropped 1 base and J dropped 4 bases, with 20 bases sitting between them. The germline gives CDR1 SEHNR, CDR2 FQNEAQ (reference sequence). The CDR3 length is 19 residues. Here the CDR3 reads CASSLGASPRASGANVLTF. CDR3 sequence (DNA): TGTGCCAGCAGCTTAGGTGCATCTCCGAGGGCCTCGGGGGCCAACGTCCTGACTTTC.

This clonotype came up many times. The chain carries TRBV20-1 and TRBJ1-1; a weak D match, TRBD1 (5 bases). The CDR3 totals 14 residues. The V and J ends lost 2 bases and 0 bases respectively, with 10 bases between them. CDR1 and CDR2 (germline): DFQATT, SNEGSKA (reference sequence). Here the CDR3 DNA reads TGCAGTGCTAGAAGGGACTCCATGAACACTGAAGCTTTCTTT. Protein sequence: CSARRDSMNTEAFF.

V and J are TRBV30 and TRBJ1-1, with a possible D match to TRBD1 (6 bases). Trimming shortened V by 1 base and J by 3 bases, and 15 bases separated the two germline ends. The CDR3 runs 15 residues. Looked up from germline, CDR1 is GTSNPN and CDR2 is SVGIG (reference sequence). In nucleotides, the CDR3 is TGTGCCTGGAGTGGGGTAGGGGGACGGGACACTGAAGCTTTCTTT. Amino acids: CAWSGVGGRDTEAFF.

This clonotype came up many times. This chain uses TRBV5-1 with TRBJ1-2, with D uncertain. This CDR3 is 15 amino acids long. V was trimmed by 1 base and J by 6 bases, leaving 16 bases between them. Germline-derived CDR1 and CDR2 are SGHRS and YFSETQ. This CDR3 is CASSLLLGWRNGYTF. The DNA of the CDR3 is TGCGCCAGCAGCTTGTTGTTGGGCTGGAGGAATGGCTACACCTTC.

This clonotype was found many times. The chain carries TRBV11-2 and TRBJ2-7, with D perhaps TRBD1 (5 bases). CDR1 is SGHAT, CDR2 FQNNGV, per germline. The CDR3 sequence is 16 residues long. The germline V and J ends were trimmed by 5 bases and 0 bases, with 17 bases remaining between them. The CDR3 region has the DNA TGTGCCAGCAGCAATGATCTCCAGGGCGGCTCCTACGAGCAGTACTTC. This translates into CASSNDLQGGSYEQYF.